The clone carrying this T cell receptor beta chain was observed a handful of times. The antigen is not known. CDR3 size: 15 residues. The V segment lost 4 bases and the J segment 1 base; nucleotides outside the gene matches: 3. Germline loops: CDR1 MRHNA, CDR2 SNTAGT. The sample is drawn from a study of radiation and T cells in renal cell carcinoma. Data came from immunoSEQ multiplex PCR; TCRdb stores just in-frame clones and leaves some out. The data show around 95,000 clones, around 83% seen once. Notes on the study in general: No pretreatment tumor biopsies were available for baseline clonotypes.

The time point is: blood 4 weeks post-SBRT, at nephrectomy. Treatment specified: 15 Gy SBRT to primary tumor, nephrectomy 4 weeks later. The chain has TRBV6-4 and TRBJ2-1; 8 nucleotides match TRBD2. The receptor comes from a man in his fifties or sixties with renal cell carcinoma. The sample was blood, taken from a patient whose treatment included radiotherapy and nephrectomy. The CDR3 sequence is CASSGSGGSYNEQFF. For the CDR3, the DNA is TGTGCCAGCAGTGGCAGCGGGGGATCCTACAATGAGCAGTTCTTC.